This TCR beta chain comes out of a study of CD4+ T cells in melanoma. Sequencing used immunoSEQ multiplex PCR; TCRdb keeps in-frame clones, though not all of them. The table records 40,000 to 50,000 clones, nearly 90% of them present only once. Concerning this clone itself: At one end, the junction sequence differs from germline, possibly due to a read error.

This CDR3 contains 11 residues. Germline assignment: CDR1 GTSNPN and CDR2 SVGIG (reference sequence). The source of this sequence is a human donor with melanoma. V usage is TRBV30 and J usage is TRBJ1-1, with unresolved D. The specimen was peripheral blood. CDR3 nucleotides: TGTGCCTGCCTCCGGGCTACTGAAGCTCTCTTT. This gives the protein CACLRATEALF.